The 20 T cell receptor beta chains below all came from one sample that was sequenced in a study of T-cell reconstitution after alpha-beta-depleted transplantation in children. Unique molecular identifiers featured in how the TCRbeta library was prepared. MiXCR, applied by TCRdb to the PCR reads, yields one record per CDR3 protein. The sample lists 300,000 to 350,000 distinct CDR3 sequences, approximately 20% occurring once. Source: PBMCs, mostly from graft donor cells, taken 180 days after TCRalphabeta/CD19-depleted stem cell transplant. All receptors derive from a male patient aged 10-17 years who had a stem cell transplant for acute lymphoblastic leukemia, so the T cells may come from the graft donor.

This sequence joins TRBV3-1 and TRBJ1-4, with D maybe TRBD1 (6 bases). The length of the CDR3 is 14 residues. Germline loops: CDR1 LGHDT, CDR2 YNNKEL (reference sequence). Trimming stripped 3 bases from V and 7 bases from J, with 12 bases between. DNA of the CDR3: TGTGCCAGCAGCCACATAACCAGGGGTGAAAAACTGTTTTTT. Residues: CASSHITRGEKLFF.

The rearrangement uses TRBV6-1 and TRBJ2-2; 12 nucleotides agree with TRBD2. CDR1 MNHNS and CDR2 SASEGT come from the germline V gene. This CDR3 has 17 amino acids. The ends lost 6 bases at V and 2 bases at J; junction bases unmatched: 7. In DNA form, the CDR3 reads TGTGCCAGCAGGACGACTAGCGGGAGAGTTAACACCGGGGAGCTGTTTTTT. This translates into CASRTTSGRVNTGELFF.

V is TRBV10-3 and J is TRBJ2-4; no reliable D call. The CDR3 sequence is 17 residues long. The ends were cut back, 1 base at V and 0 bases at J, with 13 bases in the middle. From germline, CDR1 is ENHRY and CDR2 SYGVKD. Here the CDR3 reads CAISEWSAFIAKNIQYF. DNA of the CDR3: TGTGCCATCAGTGAGTGGTCGGCTTTCATAGCCAAAAACATTCAGTACTTC.

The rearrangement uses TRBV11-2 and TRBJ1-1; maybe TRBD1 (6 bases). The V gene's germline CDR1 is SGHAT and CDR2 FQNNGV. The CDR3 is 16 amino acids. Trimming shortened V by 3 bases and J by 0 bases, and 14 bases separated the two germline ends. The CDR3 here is CASSFHRERLNTEAFF. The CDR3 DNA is TGTGCCAGCAGCTTCCACAGGGAGCGATTGAACACTGAAGCTTTCTTT.

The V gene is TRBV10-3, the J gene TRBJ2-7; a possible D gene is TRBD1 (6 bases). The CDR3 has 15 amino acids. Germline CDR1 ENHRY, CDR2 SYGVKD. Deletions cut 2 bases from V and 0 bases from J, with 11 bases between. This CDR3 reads CAISEGDTGSYEQYF. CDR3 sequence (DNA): TGTGCCATCAGTGAGGGGGACACCGGCTCCTACGAGCAGTACTTC.

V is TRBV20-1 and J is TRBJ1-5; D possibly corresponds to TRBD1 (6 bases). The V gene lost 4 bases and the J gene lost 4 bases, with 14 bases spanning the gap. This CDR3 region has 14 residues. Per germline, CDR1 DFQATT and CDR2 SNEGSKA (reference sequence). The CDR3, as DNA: TGCAGTGCTACAGACAGGCGATCTAATCAGCCCCAGCATTTT. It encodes CSATDRRSNQPQHF.

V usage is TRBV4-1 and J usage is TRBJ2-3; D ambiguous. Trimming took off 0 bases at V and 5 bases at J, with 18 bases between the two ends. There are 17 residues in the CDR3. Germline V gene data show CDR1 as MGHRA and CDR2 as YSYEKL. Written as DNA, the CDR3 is TGCGCCAGCAGCCAAGATCGCATGGTGCCCCTGGGAGATACGCAGTATTTT. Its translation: CASSQDRMVPLGDTQYF.

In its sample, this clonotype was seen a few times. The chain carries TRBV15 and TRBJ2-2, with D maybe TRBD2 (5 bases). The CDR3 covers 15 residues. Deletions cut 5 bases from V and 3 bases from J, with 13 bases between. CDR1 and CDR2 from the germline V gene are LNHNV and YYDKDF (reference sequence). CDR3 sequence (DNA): TGTGCCACCAGCCCTATATCCGGGGACACCGGGGAGCTGTTTTTT. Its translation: CATSPISGDTGELFF.

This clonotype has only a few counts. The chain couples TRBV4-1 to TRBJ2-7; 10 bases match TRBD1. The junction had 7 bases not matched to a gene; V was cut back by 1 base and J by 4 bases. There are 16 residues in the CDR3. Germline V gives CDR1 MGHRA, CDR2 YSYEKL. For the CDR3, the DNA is TGCGCCAGCAGCCAAGGCCCGGGACAGGGGAGGTACGAGCAGTACTTC. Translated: CASSQGPGQGRYEQYF.

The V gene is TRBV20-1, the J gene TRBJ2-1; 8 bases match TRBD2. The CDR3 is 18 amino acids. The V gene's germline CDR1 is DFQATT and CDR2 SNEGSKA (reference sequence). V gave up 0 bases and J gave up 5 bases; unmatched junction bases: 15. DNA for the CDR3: TGCAGTGCTAGAGACTTGCGTCTAGCGGGTGGGGAAAACAATGAGCAGTTCTTC. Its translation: CSARDLRLAGGENNEQFF.

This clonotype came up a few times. The CDR3 loop is CASSLAPVDEQFF. The CDR3 nucleotides are TGTGCCAGCAGCTTAGCCCCGGTGGATGAGCAGTTCTTC. The chain recombines TRBV13 with TRBJ2-1, with D hard to call. Trimming took 1 base from V and 8 from J, leaving 9 bases between them. Germline V CDR1 and CDR2: PRHDT, FYEKMQ (reference sequence). The CDR3 covers 13 residues.

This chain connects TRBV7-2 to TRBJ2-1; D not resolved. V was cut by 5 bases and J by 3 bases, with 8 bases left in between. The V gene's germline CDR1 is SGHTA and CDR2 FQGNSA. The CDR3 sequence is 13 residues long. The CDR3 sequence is CASSQAGYNEQFF. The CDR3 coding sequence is TGTGCCAGCAGCCAAGCCGGCTACAATGAGCAGTTCTTC.

CDR3 DNA: TGCAGTGCTAGAGGCGGCAGCACTGAAGCTTTCTTT. Its translation is CSARGGSTEAFF. The chain links TRBV20-1 to TRBJ1-1, with D hard to call. Trimming removed 1 base from V and 4 bases from J, with 7 bases in between. This CDR3 comprises 12 residues. Germline loops: CDR1 DFQATT, CDR2 SNEGSKA (reference sequence).

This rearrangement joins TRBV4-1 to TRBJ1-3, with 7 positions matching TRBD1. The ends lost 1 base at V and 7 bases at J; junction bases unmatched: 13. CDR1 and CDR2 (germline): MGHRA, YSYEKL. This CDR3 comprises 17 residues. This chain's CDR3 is CASSQGAGTDLRNTIYF. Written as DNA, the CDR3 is TGCGCCAGCAGCCAAGGGGCCGGGACAGACCTAAGGAACACCATATATTTT.

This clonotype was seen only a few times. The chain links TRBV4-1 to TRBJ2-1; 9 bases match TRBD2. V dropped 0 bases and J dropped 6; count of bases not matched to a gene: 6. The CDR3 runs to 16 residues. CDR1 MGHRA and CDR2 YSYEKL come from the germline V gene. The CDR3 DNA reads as TGCGCCAGCAGCCAAGAGGCTAGCGGGATAGGCAATGAGCAGTTCTTC. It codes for CASSQEASGIGNEQFF.

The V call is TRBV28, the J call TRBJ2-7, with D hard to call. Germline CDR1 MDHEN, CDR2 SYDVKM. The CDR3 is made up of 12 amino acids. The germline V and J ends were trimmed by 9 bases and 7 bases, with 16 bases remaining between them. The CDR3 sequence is CASRPLLGEQYF. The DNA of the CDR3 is TGTGCCAGTAGACCCCTCTTGGGGGAGCAGTACTTC.

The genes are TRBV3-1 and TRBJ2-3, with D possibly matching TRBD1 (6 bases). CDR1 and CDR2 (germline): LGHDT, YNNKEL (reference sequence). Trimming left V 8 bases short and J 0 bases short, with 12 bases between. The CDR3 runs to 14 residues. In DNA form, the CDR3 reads TGTGCCAGCCAGACAGGTATAAGCACAGATACGCAGTATTTT. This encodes CASQTGISTDTQYF.

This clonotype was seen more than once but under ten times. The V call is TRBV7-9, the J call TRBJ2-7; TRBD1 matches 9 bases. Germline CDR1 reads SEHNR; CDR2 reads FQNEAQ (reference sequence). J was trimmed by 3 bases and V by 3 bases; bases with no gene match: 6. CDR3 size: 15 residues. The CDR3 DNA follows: TGTGCCAGCAGCTTGGGACAGGGAAGCGACTACGAGCAGTACTTC. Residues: CASSLGQGSDYEQYF.

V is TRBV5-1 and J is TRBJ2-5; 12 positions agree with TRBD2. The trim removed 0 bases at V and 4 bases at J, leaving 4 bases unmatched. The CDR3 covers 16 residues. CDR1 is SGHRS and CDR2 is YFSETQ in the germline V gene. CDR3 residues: CASSLAGLAGGETQYF. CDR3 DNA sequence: TGCGCCAGCAGCTTGGCGGGACTAGCGGGTGGAGAGACCCAGTACTTC. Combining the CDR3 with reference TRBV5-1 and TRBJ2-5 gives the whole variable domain KAGVTQTPRYLIKTRGQQVTLSCSPISGHRSVSWYQQTPGQGLQFLFEYFSETQRNKGNFPGRFSGRQFSNSRSEMNVSTLELGDSALYLCASSLAGLAGGETQYFGPGTRLLVL.

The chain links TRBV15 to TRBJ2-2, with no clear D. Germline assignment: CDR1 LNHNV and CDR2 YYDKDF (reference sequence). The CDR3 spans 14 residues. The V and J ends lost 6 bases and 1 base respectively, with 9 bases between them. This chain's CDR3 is CATSLFLNTGELFF. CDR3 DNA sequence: TGTGCCACCAGTCTCTTCTTGAACACCGGGGAGCTGTTTTTT.